Listed below are T cell receptor beta chains from one sample, sequenced in a study of OX40 agonist ivuxolimab in advanced cancers. This table comes from immunoSEQ multiplex PCR, and its TCRdb copy is limited to in-frame clones, with some not included. The table includes around 57,000 clones, roughly 90% detected once. The sample consisted of CD4+ or CD8+ T cells sorted from blood, taken in a trial of the OX40 agonist ivuxolimab. Every receptor here comes from an adult with an advanced solid tumor such as melanoma, head and neck, liver or kidney cancer. Each CDR3 is given with its conserved first and last residue. A D gene is named only where the DNA matches it firmly. The size of a clone is reported for some rows only, either as once, few or many, or as a class for expanded clones.

>TRBD1|NA|TRBV7-2|TRBJ1-5
TGTGCCAGCAGCTTAGAAAACAGGGGGCGCAGTCAGCCCCAGCATTTT
CASSLENRGRSQPQHF
>NA|NA|TRBV28|TRBJ1-6
TGTGCCAGCAGTTTATATCCGGAACCGAGTTATAATTCACCCCTCCACTTT
CASSLYPEPSYNSPLHF
>NA|NA|TRBV9|TRBJ1-6
TGTGCCAGCAGCGTAGAGGGGGACCTGCCTCTGGGTTCACCCCTCCACTTT
CASSVEGDLPLGSPLHF
>TRBD2|NA|TRBV4-1|TRBJ2-1
TGCGCCAGCAGCCAAAAATTAAGCGGGGTCACCTACAATGAGCAGTTCTTC
CASSQKLSGVTYNEQFF
>NA|NA|TRBV27|TRBJ1-1
TGTGCCAGCAGTTTGGGACACCCGAACACTGAAGCTTTCTTT
CASSLGHPNTEAFF
>NA|once|TRBV6-5|TRBJ1-1
TGTGCCAGCAGTTACTGGGGTTTGAACACTGAAGCTTTCTTT
CASSYWGLNTEAFF
>NA|once|TRBV4-1|TRBJ2-7
TGCGCCAGCAAGAGGGGCAACGAGCAGTACTTC
CASKRGNEQYF
>NA|NA|TRBV4-2|TRBJ1-1
TGTGCCAGCAGCCAAGATTCGGAGGGATTGAACACTGAAGCTTTCTTT
CASSQDSEGLNTEAFF
>NA|NA|TRBV2|TRBJ2-4
TGTGCCAGCAAAAGGGAGAGAAACATTCAGTACTTC
CASKRERNIQYF
>NA|once|TRBV7-2|TRBJ1-5
TGTGCCAGCAGCCTTACCGTCTATAGCAATCAGCCCCAGCATTTT
CASSLTVYSNQPQHF
>NA|NA|TRBV11-3|TRBJ2-3
TGTGCCAGCGGCGCTCAGCCGACAGATACGCAGTATTTT
CASGAQPTDTQYF
>NA|NA|TRBV6-5|TRBJ1-1
TGTGCCAGCGATGGGGTGGGCACTGAAGCTTTCTTT
CASDGVGTEAFF
>NA|NA|TRBV12-5|TRBJ1-1
TGTGCTAGTGGTTTGGGGGCGGGGAACACTGAAGCTTTCTTT
CASGLGAGNTEAFF
>TRBD1|NA|TRBV5-4|TRBJ2-2
TGTGCCAGCCGCCTGGACAGGGGGGAATGGAACACCGGGGAGCTGTTTTTT
CASRLDRGEWNTGELFF
>TRBD1|NA|TRBV15|TRBJ1-3
TGTGCCACCAGCATTGAAACAGGGGGCGGAAACACCATATATTTT
CATSIETGGGNTIYF
>TRBD2|NA|TRBV28|TRBJ2-1
TGTGCCAGCAGTTGGGGTGGTAGCGGGGAGACCCACTACAATGAGCAGTTCTTC
CASSWGGSGETHYNEQFF
>NA|NA|TRBV30|TRBJ2-3
TGTGCCTGGAGTTATTTCGTGGAGCGGAGAGGGGCAGATACGCAGTATTTT
CAWSYFVERRGADTQYF
>NA|NA|TRBV6-5|TRBJ2-2
TGTGCCAGCAGTTCTCCCCGCCGGGGAGCCGGGGAGCTGTTTTTT
CASSSPRRGAGELFF
>NA|NA|TRBV5-1|TRBJ2-1
TGCGCCAGCAGCTTGGGCACACGGGGGCCCGTATACAATGAGCAGTTCTTC
CASSLGTRGPVYNEQFF
>NA|many|TRBV27|TRBJ2-3
TGTGCCAGCAGTTTATCGGCCGGGACAGATACGCAGTATTTT
CASSLSAGTDTQYF
>NA|once|TRBV19|TRBJ2-4
TGTGCCAGTAAAGGGCTCAACAAAAACATTCAGTACTTC
CASKGLNKNIQYF
>NA|NA|TRBV6-6|TRBJ1-5
TGTGCCAGCAGTTTACTCATCACAGACAATCAGCCCCAGCATTTT
CASSLLITDNQPQHF
>NA|NA|TRBV28|TRBJ2-2
TGTGCCAGCAGCCCTCTGGCAGTCCAAACCGGGGAGCTGTTTTTT
CASSPLAVQTGELFF
>NA|NA|TRBV9|TRBJ2-7
TGTGCCAGCAGTGGTAGGGAGACCCACGAGCAGTACTTC
CASSGRETHEQYF
>NA|NA|TRBV30|TRBJ1-1
TGTGCCTGGAGTGTAATAGGTTACACTGAAGCTTTCTTT
CAWSVIGYTEAFF
>TRBD2|NA|TRBV11-2|TRBJ2-5
TGTGCCAGCAGCGAGTCGGTAGCGGGAGGTTGGGAGACCCAGTACTTC
CASSESVAGGWETQYF
>NA|NA|TRBV28|TRBJ1-2
TGTGCCAGCAGTTTTGAGGGCGACTATGGCTACACCTTC
CASSFEGDYGYTF
>NA|NA|TRBV23-1|TRBJ1-2
TGCGCCAGCACTCCTAGATGGAGAGGGGCCCTCTATGGCTACACCTTC
CASTPRWRGALYGYTF
>NA|NA|TRBV4-3|TRBJ2-4
TGCGCCAGCAGCCAAGAGGGGGGAGGTTCGAGCGCCCAAAACATTCAGTACTTC
CASSQEGGGSSAQNIQYF
>NA|NA|TRBV7-2|TRBJ1-2
TGTGCCAGCTCCGGGGGGGTTGGCTACACCTTC
CASSGGVGYTF
>NA|NA|TRBV6-1|TRBJ1-6
TGTGCCAGCAGCCCTACGGGGGGATTGTCACCCCTCCACTTT
CASSPTGGLSPLHF
>NA|NA|TRBV9|TRBJ1-1
TGTGCCAGCAGCGCCAGCCGGGCCACTGAAGCTTTCTTT
CASSASRATEAFF
>NA|few|TRBV7-9|TRBJ2-5
TGTGCCAGCAGCTTAACAGAGACCCAGTACTTC
CASSLTETQYF
>TRBD1|NA|TRBV5-8|TRBJ1-6
TGTGCCAGCAGCATGGGACAGGGGGCGCAACCTTCACCCCTCCACTTT
CASSMGQGAQPSPLHF
>NA|once|TRBV18|TRBJ2-3
TGTGCCAGCTCACCGGGGGATACGCAGTATTTT
CASSPGDTQYF
>NA|NA|TRBV6-6|TRBJ1-1
TGTGCCAGCAGCCAAGTGAACACTGAAGCTTTCTTT
CASSQVNTEAFF
>TRBD2|NA|TRBV27|TRBJ2-1
TGTGCCAGCAGTTTGAGTTTAGCGGGACGCGAGCAGTTCTTC
CASSLSLAGREQFF
>TRBD1|NA|TRBV4-1|TRBJ2-7
TGCGCCAGCAGCCAGGACGACAGGGGCGTTTACGAGCAGTACTTC
CASSQDDRGVYEQYF
>TRBD2|NA|TRBV6-5|TRBJ2-1
TGTGCCAGCACTTACGCGGGGGGTAGCTCCTACAATGAGCAGTTCTTC
CASTYAGGSSYNEQFF
>NA|NA|TRBV6-5|TRBJ2-3
TGTGCCAGCAGTTACGCCGGCGATACGCAGTATTTT
CASSYAGDTQYF
>NA|NA|TRBV7-3|TRBJ2-6
TGTGCCAGCAGCTTTTACGGAAGTGGGGCCAACGTCCTGACTTTC
CASSFYGSGANVLTF
>TRBD2|NA|TRBV4-1|TRBJ2-1
TGCGCCAGCGGGATAGCGGGAGGTGGGGGCAATGAGCAGTTCTTC
CASGIAGGGGNEQFF
>NA|NA|TRBV10-3|TRBJ1-3
TGTGCCATCAGTGAGTCAAGTGCAGGGGCTGGAAACACCATATATTTT
CAISESSAGAGNTIYF
>TRBD2|NA|TRBV9|TRBJ2-1
TGTGCCAGCAGCGTAGAACTAGCGGGAGTTTTAGATGAGCAGTTCTTC
CASSVELAGVLDEQFF
>NA|NA|TRBV4-2|TRBJ2-1
TGTGCCAGCAGCTTGGGGAGACCCGAGAATGAGCAGTTCTTC
CASSLGRPENEQFF
>NA|once|TRBV15|TRBJ1-5
TGTGCCACCAGCAGGGGCAGACAGGCGGGACAGCCCCAGCATTTT
CATSRGRQAGQPQHF
>NA|NA|TRBV6-6|TRBJ1-6
TGTGCCAGCAGTTACCAGGTGCCACCCCTCCACTTT
CASSYQVPPLHF
>TRBD1|few|TRBV6-5|TRBJ1-5
TGTGCCAGCAGCCACAGGGGGCCCACTCAGCCCCAGCATTTT
CASSHRGPTQPQHF
>NA|NA|TRBV9|TRBJ2-7
TGTGCCAGCAGCCAAGGAGACGGCTACGAGCAGTACTTC
CASSQGDGYEQYF
>NA|NA|TRBV5-4|TRBJ2-5
TGTGCCAGCAGCCTGTACCAAGAGACCCAGTACTTC
CASSLYQETQYF
>TRBD1|NA|TRBV25-1|TRBJ1-2
TGTGCCAGCAGTGAAGATAGCAGGGGGATTGATGGCTACACCTTC
CASSEDSRGIDGYTF
>TRBD1|NA|TRBV19|TRBJ2-3
TGTGCCAGTAGTATCTATTTCGGGACAGCGATCGCAGATACGCAGTATTTT
CASSIYFGTAIADTQYF
>NA|NA|TRBV25-1|TRBJ1-1
TGTGCCAGCGGGGCGCGGAGTAAAACTGAAGCTTTCTTT
CASGARSKTEAFF
>NA|NA|TRBV6-6|TRBJ1-1
TGTGCAACCCTCCCGTGGACAGAAAGCACTGAAGCTTTCTTT
CATLPWTESTEAFF
>NA|NA|TRBV4-2|TRBJ1-1
TGTGCCAGCACGAGAGAGTTTATTGGCACTGAAGCTTTCTTT
CASTREFIGTEAFF
>TRBD1|NA|TRBV19|TRBJ2-5
TGTGCCAGTAGTTTCGAGACAGGGTGGACGGAGACCCAGTACTTC
CASSFETGWTETQYF
>NA|once|TRBV13|TRBJ2-3
TGTGCCAGCAGCTTCACAGATACGCAGTATTTT
CASSFTDTQYF
>NA|NA|TRBV4-2|TRBJ1-5
TGTGCCAGCAGCCCACAGGGAAATACCAATCAGCCCCAGCATTTT
CASSPQGNTNQPQHF
>NA|NA|TRBV28|TRBJ1-6
TGTGCCAGCAGTTTGGCTGGGGAGGGGCTTAATTCACCCCTCCACTTT
CASSLAGEGLNSPLHF
>NA|once|TRBV30|TRBJ1-1
TGTGCCTGGAGCAGGGACACGAACACTGAAGCTTTCTTT
CAWSRDTNTEAFF